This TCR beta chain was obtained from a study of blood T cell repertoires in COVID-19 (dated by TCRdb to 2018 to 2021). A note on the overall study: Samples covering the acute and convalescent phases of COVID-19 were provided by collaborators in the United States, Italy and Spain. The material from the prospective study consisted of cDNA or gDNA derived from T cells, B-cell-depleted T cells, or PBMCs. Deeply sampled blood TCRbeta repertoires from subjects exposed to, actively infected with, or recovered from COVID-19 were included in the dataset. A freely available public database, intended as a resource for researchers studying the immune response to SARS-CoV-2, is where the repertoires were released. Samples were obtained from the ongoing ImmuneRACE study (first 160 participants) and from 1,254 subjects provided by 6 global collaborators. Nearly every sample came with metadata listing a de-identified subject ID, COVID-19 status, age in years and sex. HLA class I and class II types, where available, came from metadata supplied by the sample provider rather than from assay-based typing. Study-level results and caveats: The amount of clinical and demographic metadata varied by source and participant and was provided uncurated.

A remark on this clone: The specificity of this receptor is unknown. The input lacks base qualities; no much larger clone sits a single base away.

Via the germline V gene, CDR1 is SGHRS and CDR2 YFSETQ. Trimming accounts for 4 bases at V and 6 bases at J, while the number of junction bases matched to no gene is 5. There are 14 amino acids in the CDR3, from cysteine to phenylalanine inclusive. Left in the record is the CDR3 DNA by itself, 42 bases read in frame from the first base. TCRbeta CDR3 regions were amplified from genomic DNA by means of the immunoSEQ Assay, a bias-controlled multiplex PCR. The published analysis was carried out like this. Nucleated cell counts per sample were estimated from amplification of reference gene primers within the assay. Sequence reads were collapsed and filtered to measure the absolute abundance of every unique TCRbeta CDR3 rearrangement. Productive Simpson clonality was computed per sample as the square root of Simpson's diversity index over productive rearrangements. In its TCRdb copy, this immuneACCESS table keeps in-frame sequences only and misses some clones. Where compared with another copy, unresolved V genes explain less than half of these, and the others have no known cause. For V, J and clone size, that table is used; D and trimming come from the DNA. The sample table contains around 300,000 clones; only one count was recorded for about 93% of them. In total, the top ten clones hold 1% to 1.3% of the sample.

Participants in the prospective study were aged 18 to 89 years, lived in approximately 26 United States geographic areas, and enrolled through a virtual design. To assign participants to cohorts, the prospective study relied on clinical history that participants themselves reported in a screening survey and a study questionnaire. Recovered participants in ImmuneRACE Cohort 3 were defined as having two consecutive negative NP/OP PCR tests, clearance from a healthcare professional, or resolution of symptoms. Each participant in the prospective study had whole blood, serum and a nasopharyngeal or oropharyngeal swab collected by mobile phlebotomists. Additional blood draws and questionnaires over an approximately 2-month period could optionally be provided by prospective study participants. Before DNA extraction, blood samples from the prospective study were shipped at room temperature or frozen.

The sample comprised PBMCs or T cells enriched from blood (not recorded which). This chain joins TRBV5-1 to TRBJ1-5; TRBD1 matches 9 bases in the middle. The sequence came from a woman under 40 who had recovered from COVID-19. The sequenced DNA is TGCGCCAGCAGCATACGACAGGGGGTTCAGCCCCAGCATTTT. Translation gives CASSIRQGVQPQHF.